These 28 T cell receptor beta chains were sequenced from one sample in a study of blood T cell repertoires in COVID-19. Assay: immunoSEQ multiplex PCR; the TCRdb copy retains only in-frame clones and omits some. The sample yields 210,000 or so clones, about 86% seen once. Sequenced input: peripheral blood. The receptor source for this set is a man between 18 and 29 years old with active or convalescent COVID-19.

The chain couples TRBV28 to TRBJ1-6; TRBD1 might be the D (5 bases). V was trimmed by 1 base and J by 9 bases, leaving 10 bases between them. The CDR3 loop spans 14 amino acids. Germline assignment: CDR1 MDHEN and CDR2 SYDVKM. CDR3 sequence (DNA): TGTGCCAGCAGTTTATTATATGGGGCTTCACCCCTCCACTTT. Protein: CASSLLYGASPLHF.

This clone was seen just once. J is TRBJ2-1 and V is TRBV2; D possibly corresponds to TRBD2 (5 bases). This CDR3 is built from 17 residues. Trimming removed 5 bases from V and 0 bases from J, with 17 bases in between. Looked up from germline, CDR1 is SNHLY and CDR2 is FYNNEI. The CDR3 spells CASSPNRAGLSYNEQFF. The CDR3, as DNA: TGTGCCAGCAGTCCGAATCGTGCGGGTCTCTCCTACAATGAGCAGTTCTTC.

The genes are TRBV10-3 and TRBJ2-2; 10 bases are shared with TRBD2. Germline-derived CDR1 and CDR2 are ENHRY and SYGVKD. V lost 6 bases and J lost 7; bases outside the gene matches: 8. This CDR3 spans 15 amino acids. DNA for the CDR3: TGTGCCATCAGCTCGGGACTAGCGAAGGGCGGGGAGCTGTTTTTT. Residues: CAISSGLAKGGELFF.

The chain has TRBV7-6 and TRBJ1-6, with TRBD1 matching over 9 bases. The CDR3 has 15 amino acids. The germline V gene encodes CDR1 SGHVS and CDR2 FNYEAQ. V dropped 5 bases and J dropped 7; count of bases not matched to a gene: 6. The CDR3 sequence: CASSPGQGRNSPLHF. DNA of the CDR3: TGTGCCAGCAGCCCAGGACAGGGGCGAAATTCACCCCTCCACTTT.

CDR3 residues: CSASITDTQYF. CDR3 DNA: TGCAGTGCTAGCATCACAGATACGCAGTATTTT. The chain links TRBV20-1 to TRBJ2-3; no clear D. The germline V and J ends were trimmed by 3 bases and 2 bases, with 3 bases remaining between them. There are 11 residues in the CDR3. The germline gives CDR1 DFQATT, CDR2 SNEGSKA (reference sequence).

The CDR3 nucleotides read TGTGCCAGCAGCTTGTTATGGGACAGGCCCTACAATGAGCAGTTCTTC. Protein product: CASSLLWDRPYNEQFF. This sequence joins TRBV5-6 and TRBJ2-1; the match to TRBD1 covers 8 bases. Germline-derived CDR1 and CDR2 are SGHDT and YYEEEE. The CDR3 is 16 residues long. J gave up 2 bases and V 1 base, and 5 bases lay outside the gene matches.

This clone was counted only a few times. This chain links TRBV25-1 with TRBJ1-1, with 8 bases that match TRBD1. J gave up 5 bases and V 7 bases, and 12 bases lay outside the gene matches. Germline values: CDR1 MGHDK, CDR2 SYGVNS. The CDR3 covers 15 residues. The CDR3 protein is CASMPPTGGGTEAFF. Written as DNA, the CDR3 is TGTGCCAGCATGCCCCCCACAGGGGGTGGGACTGAAGCTTTCTTT.

The chain links TRBV19 to TRBJ1-1, with D possibly TRBD1 on 6 matching bases. CDR1 LNHDA and CDR2 SQIVND come from the germline V gene (reference sequence). The germline V and J ends were trimmed by 2 bases and 12 bases, with 16 bases remaining between them. The CDR3 spans 13 residues. CDR3 protein: CASSITIHRETFF. The CDR3 bases are TGTGCCAGTAGTATAACAATTCACAGGGAGACTTTCTTT.

This clone was recorded many times. In the same sample, other DNA sequences code for this CDR3. The chain recombines TRBV3-1 (or the pseudogene TRBV3-2) with TRBJ2-7, with D maybe TRBD2 (6 bases). Germline V gives CDR1 LGHDT, CDR2 YNNKEL (reference sequence). This CDR3 has 14 amino acids. The V end lost 4 bases, the J end lost 3 bases, and 13 bases lay between the germline ends. The CDR3 DNA reads TGTGCCAGCAGCCCGCGGGAAGGGGTCTACGAGCAGTACTTC. This encodes CASSPREGVYEQYF.

V gene TRBV5-6 combines with J gene TRBJ1-2; a weak D match, TRBD1 (5 bases). This CDR3 has 15 residues. Trimming pared 2 bases from V and 0 bases from J, leaving 11 bases between. The germline CDR1 and CDR2 sequences are SGHDT and YYEEEE. The CDR3 DNA reads TGTGCCAGCAGCTTCCCGACAGATACTAACTATGGCTACACCTTC. Protein product: CASSFPTDTNYGYTF.

This sequence joins TRBV19 and TRBJ1-5, with D uncertain. Per the germline V gene, CDR1 is LNHDA and CDR2 is SQIVND (reference sequence). V lost 3 bases, J lost 0 bases, and 12 bases lay in between. The CDR3 spans 16 residues. The CDR3 sequence is CASSISSVYSNQPQHF. CDR3 coding DNA: TGTGCCAGTAGTATTTCGTCGGTCTATAGCAATCAGCCCCAGCATTTT.

On this clone itself: Other DNA sequences from this sample encode an identical CDR3 as well. The chain is built from TRBV29-1 and TRBJ1-5, with 9 bases matching TRBD1. CDR1 is SQVTM, CDR2 ANQGSEA, per germline. J was trimmed by 2 bases and V by 4 bases; bases with no gene match: 0. The CDR3 runs to 13 residues. DNA of the CDR3: TGCAGCGTTGGGGACAGGGGCAATCAGCCCCAGCATTTT. Amino acid sequence: CSVGDRGNQPQHF.

V gene TRBV25-1 combines with J gene TRBJ2-3; tentatively, D is TRBD2 (6 bases). The CDR3 loop spans 16 amino acids. Germline CDR1 MGHDK, CDR2 SYGVNS. V gave up 6 bases and J gave up 1 base, with 17 bases separating them. The CDR3 region has the DNA TGTGCCAGCAGCCCGCACCCGGGAGAGGGCACAGATACGCAGTATTTT. Translation: CASSPHPGEGTDTQYF.

The chain has TRBV30 and TRBJ2-7; TRBD2 matches 12 bases. The CDR3 has 19 residues. Germline CDR1 reads GTSNPN; CDR2 reads SVGIG (reference sequence). J was trimmed by 2 bases and V by 4 bases; bases with no gene match: 18. The CDR3 reads CAWNNRRTSGISKAYEQYF. The CDR3, as DNA: TGTGCCTGGAACAATCGCCGGACTAGCGGGATCTCCAAGGCCTACGAGCAGTACTTC.

The chain employs TRBV23-1 and TRBJ2-1; 8 bases agree with TRBD2. TRBV23-1 is known as an ORF, though its function is uncertain. CDR3 length: 14 amino acids. J lost 8 bases, V lost 4 bases, and 7 bases had no gene match. The CDR3 region is CASSPGGRCHEQFF. The CDR3 coding sequence is TGCGCCAGCAGTCCAGGCGGGAGGTGTCATGAGCAGTTCTTC.

This sequence joins TRBV7-9 and TRBJ2-5; 8 bases map to TRBD1. Looked up from germline, CDR1 is SEHNR and CDR2 is FQNEAQ (reference sequence). The CDR3 length is 15 residues. The V and J ends lost 5 bases and 2 bases, in that order; junction bases with no gene match: 7. The CDR3 DNA is TGTGCCAGCAGCCTCTGGGACAGGCCACAAGAGACCCAGTACTTC. Protein sequence: CASSLWDRPQETQYF.

Comment on this clone: Because the CDR3's place on the DNA is in doubt, the DNA is left out and the CDR3 is given as listed by TCRdb. V is TRBV27 and J is TRBJ1-6; TRBD1, as called in the table, went unchecked against the DNA. The CDR3 numbers 14 amino acids, ends counted. Germline V gene sequence: CDR1 MNHEY, CDR2 SMNVEV (reference sequence). The CDR3 spells CASSFGQGAPFTHF.

The chain has TRBV3-1 (or the pseudogene TRBV3-2) and TRBJ2-7; 8 positions match TRBD1. V shed 4 bases, J shed 0 bases, and the junction held 8 bases outside the gene matches. The germline V gene encodes CDR1 LGHDT and CDR2 YNNKEL (reference sequence). This CDR3 contains 16 residues. CDR3 loop: CASSRYRQGLSYEQYF. CDR3 in DNA: TGTGCCAGCAGCCGCTACCGACAGGGGCTCTCCTACGAGCAGTACTTC.

V is TRBV27 and J is TRBJ1-2, with D uncertain. This CDR3 has 14 amino acids. Per germline, CDR1 MNHEY and CDR2 SMNVEV (reference sequence). Trimming pared 5 bases from V and 2 bases from J, leaving 12 bases between. The CDR3, as DNA: TGTGCCAGCAGTAAACGGTCGGTGAACTATGGCTACACCTTC. This sequence encodes CASSKRSVNYGYTF.

The chain links TRBV6-5 to TRBJ2-7, with TRBD2 matching over 7 bases. The CDR3 contains 15 residues. The trim removed 6 bases at V and 3 bases at J, leaving 11 bases unmatched. Germline V gene data show CDR1 as MNHEY and CDR2 as SVGAGI. The CDR3 DNA is TGTGCCAGCAGATGGTCGTCTAGCGGTAGCTACGAGCAGTACTTC. It translates to CASRWSSSGSYEQYF.

This clone appeared once. The chain employs TRBV28 and TRBJ2-7, with TRBD2 identical over 11 bases. Unmatched junction bases numbered 7, after V lost 5 bases and J lost 4 bases. Germline values: CDR1 MDHEN, CDR2 SYDVKM. This CDR3 has 15 amino acids. DNA of the CDR3: TGTGCCAGCAGTATCGGGACTAGCGGAGATTACGAGCAGTACTTC. Its protein product is CASSIGTSGDYEQYF.

The chain employs TRBV14 and TRBJ1-2, with 7 nucleotides matching TRBD1. Unmatched junction bases numbered 12, after V lost 4 bases and J lost 4 bases. CDR3 length: 16 amino acids. Germline CDR1 reads SGHDN; CDR2 reads FVKESK. The CDR3 here is CASSPRQGFGSYGYTF. The CDR3 nucleotides read TGTGCCAGCAGCCCCCGACAGGGTTTCGGGTCCTATGGCTACACCTTC. Variable domain in full (rest from reference TRBV14 and TRBJ1-2): EAGVTQFPSHSVIEKGQTVTLRCDPISGHDNLYWYRRVMGKEIKFLLHFVKESKQDESGMPNNRFLAERTGGTYSTLKVQPAELEDSGVYFCASSPRQGFGSYGYTFGSGTRLTVV.

CDR3 amino acids: CASRITGGLGAFF. The CDR3 coding sequence is TGTGCCAGCAGAATCACAGGGGGCTTAGGGGCTTTCTTT. The chain couples TRBV12-3 or TRBV12-4 to TRBJ1-1; 9 positions match TRBD1. The trim removed 6 bases at V and 11 bases at J, leaving 10 bases unmatched. The CDR3 sequence is 13 residues long.

The chain has TRBV29-1 and TRBJ2-7; D gene unclear. V was shortened by 4 bases and J by 0 bases, with 19 bases between the two germline ends. This CDR3 is built from 16 residues. In germline, CDR1 is SQVTM, CDR2 ANQGSEA. The CDR3 coding sequence is TGCAGCGTTGCCCCGCAGTCTGCAGGTTCCTCCTACGAGCAGTACTTC. This gives the protein CSVAPQSAGSSYEQYF.

The chain combines TRBV6-5 with TRBJ2-7; 7 bases fit TRBD1. Trimming cost V 6 bases and J 0 bases; bases outside gene matches: 5. Per germline, CDR1 MNHEY and CDR2 SVGAGI. There are 14 residues in the CDR3. Here the CDR3 reads CASRHRDSSYEQYF. CDR3 bases: TGTGCCAGCAGGCACCGGGACAGCTCCTACGAGCAGTACTTC.

CDR3 sequence reads: CASSPIRGGAFF. The CDR3 DNA is TGTGCCAGCAGCCCCATAAGGGGAGGAGCTTTCTTT. The rearrangement joins TRBV5-5 to TRBJ1-1, with D possibly being TRBD1 (5 bases). In germline, CDR1 is SGHKS, CDR2 YYEKEE (reference sequence). Trimming took off 4 bases at V and 10 bases at J, with 14 bases between the two ends. The CDR3 consists of 12 residues. The entire variable domain, with the rest obtained from reference TRBV5-5 and TRBJ1-1, is as follows: DAGVTQSPTHLIKTRGQQVTLRCSPISGHKSVSWYQQVLGQGPQFIFQYYEKEERGRGNFPDRFSARQFPNYSSELNVNALLLGDSALYLCASSPIRGGAFFGQGTRLTVV.

The chain has TRBV25-1 and TRBJ1-5; 7 bases are shared with TRBD1. J lost 5 bases, V lost 2 bases, and 6 bases had no gene match. The CDR3 has 15 residues. Germline V gene data show CDR1 as MGHDK and CDR2 as SYGVNS. The CDR3 nucleotides are TGTGCCAGCAGTGAACAAGGACAGGACCATCAGCCCCAGCATTTT. Its translation is CASSEQGQDHQPQHF.

This clone was seen once. The V call is TRBV19, the J call TRBJ1-1, with 7 bases identical to TRBD1. The V and J ends lost 5 bases and 4 bases, in that order; junction bases with no gene match: 10. Germline assignment: CDR1 LNHDA and CDR2 SQIVND (reference sequence). The CDR3 extends over 15 amino acids. CDR3 region: CASSLQTGSPTEAFF. The CDR3 bases are TGTGCCAGTAGTTTACAGACAGGGAGTCCCACTGAAGCTTTCTTT. The full variable domain, completed using reference TRBV19 and TRBJ1-1, is DGGITQSPKYLFRKEGQNVTLSCEQNLNHDAMYWYRQDPGQGLRLIYYSQIVNDFQKGDIAEGYSVSREKKESFPLTVTSAQKNPTAFYLCASSLQTGSPTEAFFGQGTRLTVV.